These 19 T cell receptor beta chains were all obtained from the same sample, sequenced in a study of identical twins. In TCRdb, the 5' RACE reads were re-called with MiXCR into one record per CDR3 protein. The table has hundreds of thousands of distinct CDR3 sequences, roughly 20% seen once. These data were likewise used in another study, on T cells expressing NK-cell markers.

The sample was PBMCs. The receptors originated from a woman aged 18-29 years in good health.

This clonotype was counted at least ten times. The chain combines TRBV7-8 with TRBJ2-7, with D maybe TRBD1 (5 bases). In germline, CDR1 is SGHVS, CDR2 FQNEAQ. Trimming stripped 3 bases from V and 2 bases from J, with 14 bases between. This CDR3 comprises 15 residues. The CDR3 DNA reads TGTGCCAGCAGCTTGGCCGGACAAGGGACCTACGAGCAGTACTTC. Its translation is CASSLAGQGTYEQYF.

A few counts support this clonotype. The chain is built from TRBV7-2 and TRBJ2-1; D call uncertain. Trimming stripped 3 bases from V and 4 bases from J, with 10 bases between. The CDR3 sequence is 14 residues long. The germline V gene encodes CDR1 SGHTA and CDR2 FQGNSA. CDR3 in amino acids: CASSFAQNYNEQFF. CDR3 in DNA: TGTGCCAGCAGCTTTGCACAAAATTACAATGAGCAGTTCTTC.

The rearrangement uses TRBV7-2 and TRBJ2-5, with 10 bases identical to TRBD2. V gave up 4 bases and J gave up 0 bases; unmatched junction bases: 8. Looked up from germline, CDR1 is SGHTA and CDR2 is FQGNSA. The CDR3 is 17 residues long. Written as DNA, the CDR3 is TGTGCCAGCAGCTCCCCGCTAGCGGGAGTAAACCAAGAGACCCAGTACTTC. Translating it yields CASSSPLAGVNQETQYF.

This clonotype has just a few counts. The rearrangement links TRBV11-2 to TRBJ2-7, with D perhaps being TRBD1 or TRBD2 (6 bases each). The CDR3 has 15 residues. The V gene lost 5 bases and the J gene lost 3 bases, with 17 bases spanning the gap. CDR1 SGHAT and CDR2 FQNNGV come from the germline V gene. CDR3 coding DNA: TGTGCCAGCAGCCTCCCGGGCGGGACAAACTACGAGCAGTACTTC. This translates into CASSLPGGTNYEQYF.

Ten or more counts support this clonotype. This chain uses TRBV20-1 with TRBJ1-1; D gene ambiguous. Germline CDR1 DFQATT, CDR2 SNEGSKA (reference sequence). This CDR3 has 14 amino acids. Deletions cut 0 bases from V and 0 bases from J, with 8 bases between. CDR3: CSARDPRVNTEAFF. CDR3 nucleotide sequence: TGCAGTGCTAGAGATCCCCGGGTGAACACTGAAGCTTTCTTT.

The V gene is TRBV11-2, the J gene TRBJ2-1, with D uncertain. The CDR3 has 15 residues. Trimming removed 3 bases from V and 3 bases from J, with 12 bases in between. The V gene's germline CDR1 is SGHAT and CDR2 FQNNGV. This chain's CDR3 is CASSFPNWNYNEQFF. In DNA form, the CDR3 reads TGTGCCAGCAGCTTCCCTAATTGGAACTACAATGAGCAGTTCTTC.

The chain is built from TRBV14 and TRBJ2-1; tentative D call: TRBD1 (7 bases). Germline V CDR1 and CDR2: SGHDN, FVKESK. V shed 5 bases and J shed 6 bases, with 11 bases lying between them. This CDR3 contains 13 residues. In DNA, the CDR3 is TGTGCCAGCAGCTTCCAGGGGGGCAATGAGCAGTTCTTC. It specifies CASSFQGGNEQFF.

The chain is built from TRBV5-1 and TRBJ2-7, with D unclear. CDR1 and CDR2 (germline): SGHRS, YFSETQ. V lost 0 bases, J lost 0 bases, and 13 bases lay in between. The CDR3 is 16 amino acids. CDR3 sequence: CASSLGGTAISYEQYF. Written as DNA, the CDR3 is TGCGCCAGCAGCTTGGGGGGAACGGCAATCTCCTACGAGCAGTACTTC.

The chain employs TRBV10-3 and TRBJ2-7; D uncertain. From germline, CDR1 is ENHRY and CDR2 SYGVKD. Trimming cost V 8 bases and J 3 bases, with 8 bases left between them. The CDR3 is 11 amino acids. CDR3 sequence (DNA): TGTGCCATCTCTACGGACTACGAGCAGTACTTC. Translated: CAISTDYEQYF.

The chain joins TRBV10-3 to TRBJ1-4; 7 bases are a match to TRBD1. Unmatched junction bases numbered 4, after V lost 4 bases and J lost 8 bases. The CDR3 has 13 amino acids. Germline CDR1 and CDR2: ENHRY and SYGVKD. The DNA of the CDR3 is TGTGCCATCAGTGGGCAGGGGGAAGAAAAACTGTTTTTT. Translated: CAISGQGEEKLFF.

This clonotype came up many times. J is TRBJ2-1 and V is TRBV29-1; possible D gene TRBD1, 6 bases. CDR1 and CDR2 from the germline V gene are SQVTM and ANQGSEA. V lost 3 bases and J 6 bases, leaving 15 bases between the germline ends. The CDR3 totals 14 residues. The CDR3: CSVDRTRGGNEQFF. CDR3 DNA sequence: TGCAGCGTTGACAGGACGCGAGGGGGCAATGAGCAGTTCTTC.

This clonotype was detected ten times or more. The chain recombines TRBV11-2 with TRBJ1-5; D is undetermined. The CDR3 spans 12 residues. Germline V gene data show CDR1 as SGHAT and CDR2 as FQNNGV. Deletions cut 5 bases from V and 9 bases from J, with 11 bases between. In DNA form, the CDR3 reads TGTGCCAGCAGCACTACCGGCGGGCCCCAGCATTTT. Its protein is CASSTTGGPQHF.

This clonotype was recorded at least ten times. A much more abundant neighbour one base away suggests this may be a read error. The CDR3 region has the DNA TGTGCCAGCAGCTTAGCGAGCACTGAAGCTTTCTTT. It is translated as CASSLASTEAFF. The chain links TRBV7-8 to TRBJ1-1; no reliable D call. The CDR3 runs to 12 residues. Trimming took 0 bases from V and 4 from J, leaving 3 bases between them. Germline values: CDR1 SGHVS, CDR2 FQNEAQ.

This clonotype was seen a handful of times. The chain recombines TRBV4-3 with TRBJ1-6; D is uncertain. Germline values: CDR1 LGHNA, CDR2 YSLEER. Trimming left V 2 bases short and J 9 bases short, with 14 bases between. The CDR3 runs 15 residues. CDR3: CASSQIAGGVSPLHF. The CDR3 DNA is TGCGCCAGCAGCCAAATTGCGGGCGGGGTTTCACCCCTCCACTTT.

This clonotype was found many times. The chain couples TRBV29-1 to TRBJ2-7; D possibly corresponds to TRBD2 (5 bases). The CDR3 has 12 residues. Trimming shortened V by 0 bases and J by 4 bases, and 7 bases separated the two germline ends. In germline, CDR1 is SQVTM, CDR2 ANQGSEA. This CDR3 is CSVEDWRYEQYF. The CDR3 DNA sequence: TGCAGCGTTGAAGATTGGAGGTACGAGCAGTACTTC.

The sample holds a few counts of this clonotype. The chain has TRBV20-1 and TRBJ1-2; TRBD1 is a possible D gene (5 bases). V gave up 5 bases and J gave up 8 bases, with 18 bases separating them. The germline CDR1 and CDR2 sequences are DFQATT and SNEGSKA (reference sequence). This CDR3 is built from 13 residues. CDR3 in DNA: TGCAGTGCTCGGACACGCGTCCCGGTGGGCTACACCTTC. Its protein is CSARTRVPVGYTF.

The chain combines TRBV20-1 with TRBJ2-3; 13 bases line up with TRBD2. J lost 8 bases, V lost 6 bases, and 14 bases had no gene match. CDR1 is DFQATT and CDR2 is SNEGSKA in the germline V gene (reference sequence). The CDR3 is made up of 16 amino acids. CDR3 nucleotide sequence: TGCAGTGCAGATAAACCCGGGACTAGCGGGGAAGGTACGCAGTATTTT. This sequence encodes CSADKPGTSGEGTQYF.

This clonotype showed up just a few times. The J gene is TRBJ1-6, the V gene TRBV20-1; D is ambiguous. The germline gives CDR1 DFQATT, CDR2 SNEGSKA (reference sequence). The CDR3 contains 15 residues. V was clipped by 5 bases and J by 7 bases, with 18 bases between them. CDR3 in amino acids: CSALGRARLNSPLHF. In DNA, the CDR3 is TGCAGTGCTCTGGGTAGGGCCCGGTTGAATTCACCCCTCCACTTT.

The chain combines TRBV7-2 with TRBJ2-5; perhaps TRBD2 as D (5 bases). The ends were cut back, 4 bases at V and 7 bases at J, with 10 bases in the middle. The CDR3 loop spans 12 amino acids. CDR1 and CDR2 (germline): SGHTA, FQGNSA. CDR3: CASSSGLLTQYF. In nucleotides, the CDR3 is TGTGCCAGCAGCTCAGGACTTCTGACCCAGTACTTC. The variable domain in full, with the rest retrieved from reference TRBV7-2 and TRBJ2-5, is GAGVSQSPSNKVTEKGKDVELRCDPISGHTALYWYRQSLGQGLEFLIYFQGNSAPDKSGLPSDRFSAERTGGSVSTLTIQRTQQEDSAVYLCASSSGLLTQYFGPGTRLLVL.